Listed here are 24 T cell receptor beta chains from one sample, sequenced in a study of cytomegalovirus exposure and HLA in healthy donors. It was with 60 Vbeta and 13 Jbeta primers that the PCR ran. The protocol was immunoSEQ multiplex PCR, while the TCRdb copy is restricted to in-frame clones and leaves out a portion. This table holds approximately 130,000 clones, about 81% found once. Sequencing was performed on PBMCs. These receptors all stem from a woman in her forties in good health and CMV-seropositive.

The chain is built from TRBV5-4 and TRBJ1-1; possibly TRBD1 for D (6 bases). There are 13 residues in the CDR3. The V gene lost 4 bases and the J gene lost 5 bases, with 12 bases spanning the gap. Germline-derived CDR1 and CDR2 are SGHNT and YYREEE (reference sequence). The CDR3 nucleotides are TGTGCCAGCAGCCAGAGGGGGAAAACTGAAGCTTTCTTT. This sequence encodes CASSQRGKTEAFF.

This clone appeared a few times. V is TRBV6-1 and J is TRBJ1-1, with D uncertain. Germline V gives CDR1 MNHNS, CDR2 SASEGT. CDR3 length: 11 amino acids. The V gene lost 6 bases and the J gene lost 13 bases, with 15 bases spanning the gap. CDR3 amino acids: CASSEGPGDFF. The CDR3 DNA reads as TGTGCCAGCAGCGAGGGTCCTGGGGATTTCTTT.

This clone was counted a single time. The CDR3 protein is CASSLATGGNTEAFF. CDR3 bases: TGTGCCAGCAGCTTAGCGACAGGGGGGAACACTGAAGCTTTCTTT. The gene calls are TRBV7-8 and TRBJ1-1; 9 bases agree with TRBD1. The CDR3 spans 15 residues. Looked up from germline, CDR1 is SGHVS and CDR2 is FQNEAQ. V shed 0 bases and J 1 base; nucleotides not matched to a gene: 0. Filled out from reference TRBV7-8 and TRBJ1-1, the complete variable domain reads GAGVSQSPRYKVAKRGQDVALRCDPISGHVSLFWYQQALGQGPEFLTYFQNEAQLDKSGLPSDRFFAERPEGSVSTLKIQRTQQEDSAVYLCASSLATGGNTEAFFGQGTRLTVV.

The genes are TRBV7-3 and TRBJ2-1; D is ambiguous. In germline, CDR1 is SGHTA, CDR2 FQGTGA. CDR3 length equals 13 residues. V lost 1 base and J lost 10, with 11 bases in between. The CDR3 protein is CASSLIANGEQFF. In DNA, the CDR3 is TGTGCCAGCAGCTTAATAGCCAACGGCGAGCAGTTCTTC.

The gene calls are TRBV4-2 and TRBJ1-4; 12 positions agree with TRBD1. The V segment lost 5 bases and the J segment 5 bases; nucleotides outside the gene matches: 9. The CDR3 loop spans 17 amino acids. The germline gives CDR1 LGHNA, CDR2 YNFKEQ. This CDR3 is CASSTHSGQGANEKLFF. CDR3 nucleotides: TGTGCCAGCAGCACGCACTCGGGACAGGGGGCGAATGAAAAACTGTTTTTT.

This chain links TRBV5-4 with TRBJ2-5; the match to TRBD1 covers 7 bases. V lost 1 base to trimming and J lost 5 bases; unmatched junction nucleotides: 11. CDR3 length: 16 residues. Germline V lookup: CDR1 SGHNT, CDR2 YYREEE (reference sequence). The CDR3 coding sequence is TGTGCCAGCAGCTTGCTCCTGACAGGGATCATGGAGACCCAGTACTTC. It translates to CASSLLLTGIMETQYF.

V usage is TRBV7-2 and J usage is TRBJ1-6; TRBD1 aligns across 8 bases. After removal of 5 bases from V and 5 bases from J, the junction contained 5 bases not matched to a gene. The CDR3 is 15 amino acids. Germline lookup yields CDR1 SGHTA and CDR2 FQGNSA. The CDR3 protein is CASSHRTGNNSPLHF. The CDR3 DNA reads TGTGCCAGCAGCCACAGGACAGGGAATAATTCACCCCTCCACTTT.

J is TRBJ1-1 and V is TRBV11-2, with D perhaps matching TRBD1 (6 bases). The length of the CDR3 is 14 residues. The germline V and J ends were trimmed by 7 bases and 1 base, with 13 bases remaining between them. The germline gives CDR1 SGHAT, CDR2 FQNNGV. The CDR3 sequence is CASILVRGNTEAFF. In DNA, the CDR3 is TGTGCCAGCATCCTCGTCAGGGGGAACACTGAAGCTTTCTTT.

The gene calls are TRBV11-2 and TRBJ2-3; TRBD2 matches 12 bases. The V gene's germline CDR1 is SGHAT and CDR2 FQNNGV. V shed 1 base and J 4 bases; nucleotides not matched to a gene: 3. The CDR3 sequence is 16 residues long. The CDR3 coding sequence is TGTGCCAGCAGCTTAGGTCTAGCGGGGGGGCCAGATACGCAGTATTTT. It yields the protein CASSLGLAGGPDTQYF.

This clone was counted between two and nine times. The chain joins TRBV27 to TRBJ1-5; TRBD1 aligns across 7 bases. Germline trimming cut 4 bases from V and 2 bases from J; bases unmatched to any gene: 8. This CDR3 has 16 amino acids. CDR1 is MNHEY, CDR2 SMNVEV, per germline (reference sequence). CDR3 DNA: TGTGCCAGCAGTTCCCGACAGGGTAGGCGCAATCAGCCCCAGCATTTT. It is translated as CASSSRQGRRNQPQHF.

The J gene is TRBJ1-1, the V gene TRBV5-1; tentatively, D is TRBD1 (5 bases). Germline assignment: CDR1 SGHRS and CDR2 YFSETQ. V was trimmed by 4 bases and J by 2 bases, leaving 18 bases between them. The CDR3 loop spans 16 amino acids. The DNA for the CDR3 is TGCGCCAGCAGCGCAGGACAAAGAGGCAGAAACACTGAAGCTTTCTTT. Its translation: CASSAGQRGRNTEAFF.

The chain is built from TRBV5-4 and TRBJ1-6, with D perhaps matching TRBD1 (6 bases). V was clipped by 0 bases and J by 10 bases, with 14 bases between them. The CDR3 spans 15 residues. Germline lookup yields CDR1 SGHNT and CDR2 YYREEE (reference sequence). CDR3 region: CASSLEQGEYSPLHF. CDR3 sequence (DNA): TGTGCCAGCAGCTTGGAACAGGGAGAGTACTCACCCCTCCACTTT.

This clone appeared once. This rearrangement joins TRBV7-8 to TRBJ2-7; 13 positions agree with TRBD2. The CDR3 covers 14 residues. Germline V gene lookup returns CDR1 SGHVS and CDR2 FQNEAQ. The V and J ends lost 5 bases and 6 bases, in that order; junction bases with no gene match: 4. The CDR3 bases are TGTGCCAGCAGCGGGGGACTAGCGGGATTCGAGCAGTACTTC. This sequence encodes CASSGGLAGFEQYF.

The V and J genes are TRBV6-1 and TRBJ2-7; no clear D gene. The V gene's germline CDR1 is MNHNS and CDR2 SASEGT. The CDR3 totals 16 residues. V shed 2 bases and J shed 12 bases, with 26 bases lying between them. In DNA, the CDR3 is TGTGCCAGCAGTGAAAGGTTGGGTCAGGCCGCCCCCGGCAGGTACTTC. It encodes CASSERLGQAAPGRYF.

This clone has only a few counts. The CDR3 does not close with the conserved phenylalanine or tryptophan, likely indicating a read error. The rearrangement links TRBV2 to TRBJ1-2; D might be TRBD1 (6 bases). Germline V gene data show CDR1 as SNHLY and CDR2 as FYNNEI. Trimming stripped 6 bases from V and 7 bases from J, with 21 bases between. This CDR3 has 15 amino acids. The CDR3 bases are TGTGCCAGCAGCGTCTCAGGGGTTTTTCTTCTTGGCTACACCCTC. The encoded protein is CASSVSGVFLLGYTL.

The V gene is TRBV7-2, the J gene TRBJ1-1, with 9 bases matching TRBD1. The CDR3 is made up of 16 amino acids. J gave up 5 bases and V 5 bases, and 12 bases lay outside the gene matches. Per the germline V gene, CDR1 is SGHTA and CDR2 is FQGNSA. The DNA for the CDR3 is TGTGCCAGCAGCGCAGGGACAGGGAGAGAGACGACTGAAGCTTTCTTT. Residues: CASSAGTGRETTEAFF.

This clone showed up just a few times. The gene calls are TRBV5-4 and TRBJ2-3, with D uncertain. V lost 1 base to trimming and J lost 4 bases, with 7 bases between them. Germline CDR1 reads SGHNT; CDR2 reads YYREEE (reference sequence). The CDR3 contains 13 residues. CDR3 sequence: CASSLMSADTQYF. The CDR3 bases are TGTGCCAGCAGCTTGATGTCTGCAGATACGCAGTATTTT.

The V gene is TRBV28, the J gene TRBJ2-5; D perhaps matches TRBD2 (5 bases). The length of the CDR3 is 13 residues. V was clipped by 4 bases and J by 2 bases, with 8 bases between them. Per germline, CDR1 MDHEN and CDR2 SYDVKM. The CDR3 spells CASSSDFQETQYF. CDR3 nucleotide sequence: TGTGCCAGCAGTTCGGACTTTCAAGAGACCCAGTACTTC.

This chain connects TRBV6-5 to TRBJ2-7; 9 bases are a match to TRBD1. CDR1 is MNHEY and CDR2 is SVGAGI in the germline V gene. Trimming cost V 2 bases and J 2 bases; bases outside gene matches: 1. CDR3 length: 14 residues. This CDR3 is CASSYRDRAYEQYF. The CDR3 nucleotides are TGTGCCAGCAGTTACCGGGACAGGGCCTACGAGCAGTACTTC.

The chain has TRBV6-5 and TRBJ2-5; D uncertain. The J call may be mistaken, given a closer DNA end match to TRBJ2-7. The CDR3 loop spans 13 amino acids. CDR1 is MNHEY and CDR2 is SVGAGI in the germline V gene. The CDR3 region is CASSYSRSHEQYF. CDR3 coding DNA: TGTGCCAGCAGTTACTCCAGGTCTCACGAGCAGTACTTC.

The rearrangement links TRBV11-2 to TRBJ2-1; perhaps TRBD1 as D (5 bases). Germline CDR1 and CDR2: SGHAT and FQNNGV. The CDR3 has 15 amino acids. The ends were cut back, 5 bases at V and 3 bases at J, with 14 bases in the middle. CDR3 DNA: TGTGCCAGCAGCGGACGACAGATAATCTACAATGAGCAGTTCTTC. It yields the protein CASSGRQIIYNEQFF.

This clone has only one observation. The chain has TRBV7-6 and TRBJ2-7; 8 positions match TRBD1. CDR1 and CDR2 from the germline V gene are SGHVS and FNYEAQ. V was clipped by 5 bases and J by 1 base; unmatched bases: 10. The CDR3 has 16 amino acids. In DNA form, the CDR3 reads TGTGCCAGCAGCCCCTACGGACAGGGAAGGTCCTACGAGCAGTACTTC. Translated, it gives CASSPYGQGRSYEQYF.

The chain is built from TRBV5-1 and TRBJ1-2; weak D call: TRBD1 (5 bases). The germline V gene encodes CDR1 SGHRS and CDR2 YFSETQ. The CDR3 sequence is 14 residues long. V lost 4 bases and J 7 bases, leaving 17 bases between the germline ends. The CDR3 reads CASSPVGAGAGYTF. The CDR3 DNA reads as TGCGCCAGCAGCCCGGTAGGAGCTGGGGCTGGCTACACCTTC.

The genes are TRBV7-9 and TRBJ2-2; D is undetermined. CDR3 size: 13 residues. Germline values: CDR1 SEHNR, CDR2 FQNEAQ (reference sequence). Trimming removed 5 bases at V and 1 base at J, with 5 bases between. The DNA of the CDR3 is TGTGCCAGCAGCCGACAGAACACCGGGGAGCTGTTTTTT. Its translation: CASSRQNTGELFF.